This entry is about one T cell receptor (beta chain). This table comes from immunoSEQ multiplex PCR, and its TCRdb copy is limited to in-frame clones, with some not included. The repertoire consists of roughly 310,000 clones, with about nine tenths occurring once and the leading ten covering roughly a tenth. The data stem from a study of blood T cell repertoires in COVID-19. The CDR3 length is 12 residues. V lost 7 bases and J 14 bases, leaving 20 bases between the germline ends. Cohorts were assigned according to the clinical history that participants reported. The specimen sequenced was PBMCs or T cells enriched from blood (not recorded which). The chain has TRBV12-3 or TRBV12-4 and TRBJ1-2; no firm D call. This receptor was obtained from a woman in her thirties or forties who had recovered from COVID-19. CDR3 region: CASTLSSRDCTF. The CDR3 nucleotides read TGTGCCAGCACCTTATCGTCGCGGGATTGTACCTTC.